This is a list of T cell receptor beta chains from one sample in a study of shared clonotypes between healthy human individuals. Sequencing was performed with immunoSEQ multiplex PCR; in TCRdb, only in-frame clones are kept and a portion is missing. Counted here are 300,000 to 400,000 clones, about nine tenths occurring once; the ten biggest clones make up 15% to 20%. The sample was memory CD8+ T cells sorted from blood. The receptors originated from a man between 18 and 35 years old in good health. Each CDR3 is given without its conserved first and last residue.

V,CDR3
TRBV28,ASSGPGRGQETQY
TRBV7-9,ASQNQGYNSPLH
TRBV10-3,AIRLAGVHNEQF
TRBV6-5,ASRHPGLEQY
TRBV10-2,ASSPAATWDYEQY
TRBV5-4,ASSSPSGSYNEQF
TRBV5-6,ASSLTTSGYEQY
TRBV11-2,ASSLVQASTDTQY
TRBV5-1,ASSRGRNSAGMVLF
TRBV12-5,ASGSPGGAGEQY
TRBV2,ASSEGGPGELF
TRBV11-3,ASSLDGDEQF
TRBV4-1,ASSPVGGTREQY
TRBV13,ASSLEGEGNTIY
TRBV4-3,ASSQDEPQGENTEAF
TRBV7-2,ASSLVAVGKNIQY
TRBV4-1,ASGKGGGTDTQY
TRBV2,ASRVISYEQY
TRBV28,ACQAGEFNYEQY
TRBV28,ASSLPHGGFHSNQPQH
TRBV4-3,ASSQDGEDTEAF
TRBV6-1,ASSEGGGEPYEQY
TRBV5-1,ASSLVAGGAHEQY
TRBV13,ASSLSGDGNTEAF
TRBV10-3,AIRDRGGMGTDTQY
TRBV28,ASTSTGTGVMGNQPQH